This entry is about one T cell receptor beta chain. Its antigen is unidentified. Mismatch with germline at one junction end may stem from a read error. This sample was taken from a study of shared clonotypes between healthy human individuals. Study-level background: Every donor yielded three CD4 naive, three CD4 memory, two CD8 naive and one CD8 memory plate.

The assay was immunoSEQ multiplex PCR, and TCRdb's table has in-frame clones only and misses some. Of over 950,000 clones in the sample, approximately 77% are singletons; the top ten hold roughly 0.82%. General study results and limits: The sharing of 4% to 5.5% of naive CD4 clonotypes was seen across several donors. Represented diversity (both genetic and exposure-history) was limited by the small number of donors.

The germline CDR1 and CDR2 sequences are LGHNA and YSLEER. The CDR3 has 14 amino acids. This receptor was taken from a young man in good health. Some clones in this sample may be carry-over from other donors' samples. V usage is TRBV4-3 and J usage is TRBJ2-7; D call uncertain. Material for sequencing was memory CD4+ T cells from PBMCs. The subset is: CD45RA-negative fraction. Here the CDR3 reads CASGQDSGSYEQYF. CDR3 sequence (DNA): TGCGCCAGCGGCCAAGATTCGGGCAGCTACGAGCAGTACTTC.